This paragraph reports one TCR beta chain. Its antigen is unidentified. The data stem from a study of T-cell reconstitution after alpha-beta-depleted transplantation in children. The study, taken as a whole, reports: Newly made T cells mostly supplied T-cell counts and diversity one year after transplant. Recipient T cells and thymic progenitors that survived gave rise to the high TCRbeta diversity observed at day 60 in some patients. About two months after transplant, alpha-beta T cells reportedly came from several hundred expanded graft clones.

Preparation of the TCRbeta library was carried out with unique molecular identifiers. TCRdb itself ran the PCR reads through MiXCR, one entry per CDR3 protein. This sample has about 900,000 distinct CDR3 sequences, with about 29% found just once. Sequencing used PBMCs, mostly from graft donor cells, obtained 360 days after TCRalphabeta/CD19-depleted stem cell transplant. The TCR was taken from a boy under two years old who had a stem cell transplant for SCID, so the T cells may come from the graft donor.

The CDR3: CASSFIRLREEKLFF. CDR3 coding DNA: TGTGCCAGCAGTTTTATCCGGCTGCGGGAGGAAAAACTGTTTTTT. This chain connects TRBV12-3 or TRBV12-4 to TRBJ1-4; unclear D gene. Trimming shortened V by 3 bases and J by 8 bases, and 16 bases separated the two germline ends. The CDR3 consists of 15 residues.